The table lists the clone carrying this T cell receptor beta chain with many counts. These data belong to a study of regulatory T cells in long-lasting Graves disease. The sample's time point: newly diagnosed GD, antithyroid drugs for less than 3 months. PBMC RNA served as the TCR library source. To make TCR beta libraries, researchers used iRepertoire HTBI primers and Arm-PCR of CDR3 regions. TCRdb used MiXCR to reprocess the multiplex PCR reads, holding one entry per CDR3 protein. The sample lists approximately 400,000 distinct CDR3 sequences; approximately 15% were seen once. These data were also reused for a study on T cells in Graves' hyperthyroidism and ophthalmopathy.

The specimen was peripheral blood mononuclear cells (PBMCs), collected at new diagnosis, from a patient treated with antithyroid drugs. This TCR was sampled from a woman younger than 45 with Graves disease.

The CDR3 sequence: CASSLEREDIGNEQFF. The CDR3 DNA follows: TGTGCCAGCAGCTTGGAGCGGGAGGATATCGGGAATGAGCAGTTCTTC. The J gene is TRBJ2-1, the V gene TRBV13; the match to TRBD2 covers 9 bases. V gave up 3 bases and J gave up 7 bases; unmatched junction bases: 10. Germline V gene data show CDR1 as PRHDT and CDR2 as FYEKMQ (reference sequence). The CDR3 runs 16 residues.